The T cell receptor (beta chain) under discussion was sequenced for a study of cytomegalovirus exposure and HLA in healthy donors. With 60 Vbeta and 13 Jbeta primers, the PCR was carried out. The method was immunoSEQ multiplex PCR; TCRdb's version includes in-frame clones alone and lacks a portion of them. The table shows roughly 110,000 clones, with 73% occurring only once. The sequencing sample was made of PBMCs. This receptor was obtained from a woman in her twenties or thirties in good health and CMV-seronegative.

The CDR3 here is CASSLRTGGPAFF. The CDR3 nucleotides are TGCGCCAGCAGCTTGAGGACAGGGGGTCCTGCTTTCTTT. This chain connects TRBV5-1 to TRBJ1-1, with TRBD1 identical over 10 bases. With 1 base clipped from V and 11 bases from J, the junction kept 5 bases outside the gene matches. Germline values: CDR1 SGHRS, CDR2 YFSETQ. There are 13 residues in the CDR3.